Following are 26 T cell receptor beta chains from one sample sequenced in a study of vaccination effects on CD4 cells after COVID-19. The antigens for these receptors are not known. Sequenced by immunoSEQ multiplex PCR; TCRdb stores in-frame clones only, minus some. The sample includes tens of thousands of clones, around 70% of them seen just once. Antigen-specific CD4+ T cells were expanded with viral peptide pools in the ViraFEST assay before sequencing. Once cultured for roughly ten days, the cells underwent separation to obtain CD4+ T cells. Two-dose vaccination with either BNT162b2 or mRNA-1273 was given to the participants. Sequenced material: CD4+ T cells from PBMCs cultured with HCoV-229E spike peptides, taken after COVID-19 vaccination. The receptors originated from a human donor who received a COVID-19 vaccine.

This clone was detected only a few times. The chain employs TRBV27 and TRBJ1-2; weak D call: TRBD1 (6 bases). Per the germline V gene, CDR1 is MNHEY and CDR2 is SMNVEV (reference sequence). CDR3 length: 14 residues. V shed 6 bases and J shed 4 bases, with 15 bases lying between them. CDR3 sequence: CASRYAGVGYGYTF. The CDR3 bases are TGTGCCAGCAGGTATGCAGGGGTCGGCTATGGCTACACCTTC.

A few counts support this clone. CDR3 DNA: TGTGCCAGCCCCCCCGACAAGGGATCTAGCACAGATACGCAGTATTTT. Translation: CASPPDKGSSTDTQYF. The chain combines TRBV2 with TRBJ2-3; D not certain. Germline values: CDR1 SNHLY, CDR2 FYNNEI. This CDR3 contains 16 residues. With 8 bases removed from V and 0 bases from J, the gap between germline ends came to 18 bases.

CDR3 loop: CASSDGTLGNSPLHF. The CDR3 coding sequence is TGTGCCAGCAGTGATGGGACTCTCGGTAATTCACCCCTCCACTTT. The gene calls are TRBV6-1 and TRBJ1-6, with D perhaps TRBD1 (5 bases). Germline lookup yields CDR1 MNHNS and CDR2 SASEGT. The V end was cut by 3 bases, the J end by 6 bases, with 12 bases between. The CDR3 length is 15 residues.

The J gene is TRBJ2-1, the V gene TRBV5-1; 10 nucleotides agree with TRBD2. J lost 6 bases, V lost 2 bases, and 11 bases had no gene match. The CDR3 runs 17 residues. Germline values: CDR1 SGHRS, CDR2 YFSETQ. The CDR3 nucleotides read TGCGCCAGCAGCTTTTCGGGACTCTTAGCGGGGGGCAATGAGCAGTTCTTC. This gives the protein CASSFSGLLAGGNEQFF. Full variable domain (outside the CDR3, taken from reference TRBV5-1 and TRBJ2-1): KAGVTQTPRYLIKTRGQQVTLSCSPISGHRSVSWYQQTPGQGLQFLFEYFSETQRNKGNFPGRFSGRQFSNSRSEMNVSTLELGDSALYLCASSFSGLLAGGNEQFFGPGTRLTVL.

The CDR3, as DNA: TGCGCCAGCAGCTTGGACTGGGAGACCCAGTACTTC. It encodes CASSLDWETQYF. The rearrangement joins TRBV5-1 to TRBJ2-5; D is uncertain. Germline-derived CDR1 and CDR2 are SGHRS and YFSETQ. The CDR3 is made up of 12 amino acids. Trimming stripped 0 bases from V and 5 bases from J, with 5 bases between. The full variable domain, rest sourced from reference TRBV5-1 and TRBJ2-5, is KAGVTQTPRYLIKTRGQQVTLSCSPISGHRSVSWYQQTPGQGLQFLFEYFSETQRNKGNFPGRFSGRQFSNSRSEMNVSTLELGDSALYLCASSLDWETQYFGPGTRLLVL.

This clone was seen more than once but under ten times. This chain connects TRBV5-4 to TRBJ1-1; D is possibly TRBD1 (6 bases). Trimming removed 5 bases from V and 6 bases from J, with 20 bases in between. Germline lookup yields CDR1 SGHNT and CDR2 YYREEE (reference sequence). The length of the CDR3 is 15 residues. CDR3 sequence reads: CASRQAGGARAEAFF. The CDR3 DNA is TGTGCCAGCAGGCAAGCGGGGGGGGCGCGAGCTGAAGCTTTCTTT.

V and J are TRBV11-2 and TRBJ2-7, with unresolved D. V lost 1 base, J lost 7 bases, and 11 bases lay in between. This CDR3 contains 13 residues. Germline loops: CDR1 SGHAT, CDR2 FQNNGV. The CDR3 coding sequence is TGTGCCAGCAGCTTAGTCCTGGAATTGGAGCAGTACTTC. Translation: CASSLVLELEQYF.

V and J are TRBV12-5 and TRBJ1-6; 7 bases fit TRBD1. The length of the CDR3 is 13 residues. Trimming removed 1 base from V and 10 bases from J; junction bases left unmatched: 1. The germline gives CDR1 LGHNT, CDR2 FRNRAP. The CDR3 DNA follows: TGTGCTAGTGGTTTGGACAGGGGATCACCCCTCCACTTT. Residues: CASGLDRGSPLHF.

The CDR3 sequence is CASSLAFVRSYEQYF. The CDR3 nucleotides are TGTGCCAGCAGCTTAGCCTTTGTCAGATCCTACGAGCAGTACTTC. This sequence joins TRBV11-2 and TRBJ2-7, with no clear D. Germline V CDR1 and CDR2: SGHAT, FQNNGV. CDR3 length equals 15 residues. Trimming removed 1 base from V and 1 base from J, with 11 bases in between. The full variable domain, with the rest looked up from reference TRBV11-2 and TRBJ2-7, is EAGVAQSPRYKIIEKRQSVAFWCNPISGHATLYWYQQILGQGPKLLIQFQNNGVVDDSQLPKDRFSAERLKGVDSTLKIQPAKLEDSAVYLCASSLAFVRSYEQYFGPGTRLTVT.

The chain joins TRBV27 to TRBJ1-3, with D maybe TRBD1 (6 bases). In germline, CDR1 is MNHEY, CDR2 SMNVEV (reference sequence). Trimming shortened V by 5 bases and J by 8 bases, and 16 bases separated the two germline ends. This CDR3 contains 14 residues. The CDR3 region has the DNA TGTGCCAGCAGTGGAAACAGGGAGGCTCACACCATATATTTT. The encoded protein is CASSGNREAHTIYF.

This rearrangement joins TRBV6-5 to TRBJ1-2, with 7 bases fitting TRBD1. With V trimmed by 10 bases and J by 5 bases, 7 bases remained unmatched. Germline lookup yields CDR1 MNHEY and CDR2 SVGAGI. The CDR3 spans 12 residues. This CDR3 is CATKPTGYGYTF. The CDR3 bases are TGTGCCACCAAGCCGACAGGGTATGGCTACACCTTC.

The J gene is TRBJ2-3, the V gene TRBV5-1; D remains unclear. V was pared by 0 bases and J by 3 bases, with 8 bases between. Germline CDR1 and CDR2: SGHRS and YFSETQ. The CDR3 length is 14 residues. The CDR3 DNA follows: TGCGCCAGCAGCTTGGGCGATCTGACAGATACGCAGTATTTT. As protein: CASSLGDLTDTQYF. The full variable domain, its missing parts supplied by reference TRBV5-1 and TRBJ2-3, is KAGVTQTPRYLIKTRGQQVTLSCSPISGHRSVSWYQQTPGQGLQFLFEYFSETQRNKGNFPGRFSGRQFSNSRSEMNVSTLELGDSALYLCASSLGDLTDTQYFGPGTRLTVL.

V gene TRBV5-1 combines with J gene TRBJ2-3, with unresolved D. Trimming took 0 bases from V and 4 from J, leaving 15 bases between them. CDR1 is SGHRS, CDR2 YFSETQ, per germline. The CDR3 covers 16 residues. The CDR3 protein is CASSLAARRGADTQYF. As DNA, the CDR3 is TGCGCCAGCAGCTTGGCGGCCCGAAGAGGAGCAGATACGCAGTATTTT.

This clone was counted a single time. The chain uses TRBV11-3 and TRBJ2-2, with 13 bases lining up with TRBD2. With V trimmed by 4 bases and J by 1 base, 9 bases remained unmatched. This CDR3 has 19 residues. The V gene's germline CDR1 is SGHNT and CDR2 YENEEA. The CDR3 sequence: CASSSTGLAGLLNTGELFF. CDR3 nucleotides: TGTGCCAGCAGCTCCACGGGACTAGCGGGACTTCTGAACACCGGGGAGCTGTTTTTT.

The CDR3 DNA sequence: TGCAGTGCTAGTAAAGGCGGGGAGACCCAGTACTTC. Translating gives CSASKGGETQYF. The chain links TRBV20-1 to TRBJ2-5, with D tentatively TRBD2 (5 bases). Germline CDR1 DFQATT, CDR2 SNEGSKA (reference sequence). Trimming removed 3 bases from V and 5 bases from J, with 10 bases in between. The CDR3 spans 12 residues.

The V and J genes are TRBV21-1 and TRBJ2-3; the table's D gene call, TRBD1, was not cross checked with the DNA. TRBV21-1 is flagged as a pseudogene. The CDR3 length is 17 residues. Here the CDR3 reads CASNLKRDRDGLKGQYF. DNA for the CDR3: TGTGCCAGCAACCTGAAGAGGGACAGGGACGGCCTCAAGGGGCAGTATTTT.

The chain uses TRBV12-3 or TRBV12-4 and TRBJ1-3, with D perhaps matching TRBD1 (5 bases). Trimming stripped 7 bases from V and 3 bases from J, with 10 bases between. CDR3 size: 13 residues. The DNA for the CDR3 is TGTGCCAGCATCAGGGACGTTGGAAACACCATATATTTT. As protein: CASIRDVGNTIYF.

The chain couples TRBV7-2 to TRBJ1-6; maybe TRBD1 (6 bases). V was shortened by 1 base and J by 5 bases, with 12 bases between the two germline ends. The CDR3 extends over 16 amino acids. The germline V gene has CDR1 SGHTA and CDR2 FQGNSA. The CDR3 region has the DNA TGTGCCAGCAGCTTAGGAGGGGGGTTTGATAATTCACCCCTCCACTTT. The encoded protein is CASSLGGGFDNSPLHF.

The chain recombines TRBV18 with TRBJ2-1, with a tentative D call TRBD1 (6 bases). CDR1 is KGHSH and CDR2 is LQKENI in the germline V gene. CDR3 length: 17 amino acids. Trimming removed 0 bases at V and 6 bases at J, with 18 bases between. The CDR3, as DNA: TGTGCCAGCTCACCACCCTCCACAGGGATGAGGGCCAATGAGCAGTTCTTC. As protein: CASSPPSTGMRANEQFF.

V and J are TRBV6-4 and TRBJ1-2; 10 bases agree with TRBD1. V shed 1 base and J 6 bases; nucleotides not matched to a gene: 5. Per germline, CDR1 MRHNA and CDR2 SNTAGT. The CDR3 covers 15 residues. The CDR3 DNA is TGTGCCAGCAGTGACTTGACAGGGGGCAGTGATGGCTACACCTTC. The encoded protein is CASSDLTGGSDGYTF.

This chain connects TRBV6-6 to TRBJ2-5, with TRBD2 matching 9 bases. CDR3 size: 15 residues. CDR1 and CDR2 from the germline V gene are MNHNY and SVGAGI (reference sequence). V was pared by 8 bases and J by 1 base, with 8 bases of the junction left unmatched. CDR3 nucleotide sequence: TGTGCCAGCGGACTTAGCGGGGGCCCCCAAGAGACCCAGTACTTC. It translates to CASGLSGGPQETQYF.

V and J are TRBV5-1 and TRBJ2-5; D is perhaps TRBD2 (5 bases). V shed 0 bases and J shed 8 bases, with 17 bases lying between them. CDR3 length: 15 residues. Germline assignment: CDR1 SGHRS and CDR2 YFSETQ. CDR3 amino acids: CASSLEVSPEGTQYF. The CDR3, as DNA: TGCGCCAGCAGCTTGGAGGTTAGCCCAGAGGGAACCCAGTACTTC.

This clone was seen more than once but under ten times. The chain joins TRBV6-6 to TRBJ2-2, with 11 bases fitting TRBD2. V was clipped by 1 base and J by 10 bases; unmatched bases: 5. The germline V gene encodes CDR1 MNHNY and CDR2 SVGAGI (reference sequence). CDR3 length equals 15 residues. In DNA, the CDR3 is TGTGCCAGCAGTTACTGGGGACTAGCGGTACTGGAGCTGTTTTTT. This codes for CASSYWGLAVLELFF.

V and J are TRBV6-6 and TRBJ1-5, with unresolved D. Germline CDR1 is MNHNY and CDR2 is SVGAGI (reference sequence). Trimming took 2 bases from V and 4 from J, leaving 6 bases between them. This CDR3 has 13 residues. The CDR3 region is CASSYEGNQPQHF. CDR3 DNA sequence: TGTGCCAGCAGTTACGAAGGGAATCAGCCCCAGCATTTT.

This chain links TRBV6-6 with TRBJ2-7; D might be TRBD2 (5 bases). CDR1 is MNHNY, CDR2 SVGAGI, per germline (reference sequence). Deletions cut 2 bases from V and 2 bases from J, with 10 bases between. The CDR3 is made up of 14 amino acids. The CDR3 DNA sequence: TGTGCCAGCAGTTACGGCGGGCGACCCTACGAGCAGTACTTC. It specifies CASSYGGRPYEQYF.

This clone has just one count. J is TRBJ2-5 and V is TRBV3-1 (or the pseudogene TRBV3-2); maybe TRBD2 (6 bases). Trimming cost V 9 bases and J 4 bases, with 12 bases left between them. This CDR3 comprises 12 residues. Germline values: CDR1 LGHDT, CDR2 YNNKEL (reference sequence). In DNA, the CDR3 is TGTGCCAGTAGGGCCGGGGGAGAGACCCAGTACTTC. It codes for CASRAGGETQYF.